These 9 T cell receptor beta chains came from one sample sequenced in a study of blood T cell repertoires in COVID-19. The method was immunoSEQ multiplex PCR; TCRdb's version includes in-frame clones alone and lacks a portion of them. The sample carries about 88,000 clones, roughly 85% recorded once. Material for sequencing was peripheral blood. The receptors come from a human donor in a cohort sampled during active COVID-19.

CDR3 sequence (DNA): TGTGCCAGTAGTCCCAGACGGACAGGGGGCGACGAGCAGTACTTC. As protein: CASSPRRTGGDEQYF. This chain connects TRBV19 to TRBJ2-7, with 11 positions matching TRBD1. After removal of 5 bases from V and 5 bases from J, the junction contained 8 bases not matched to a gene. This CDR3 region has 15 residues. Germline CDR1 is LNHDA and CDR2 is SQIVND (reference sequence).

The chain joins TRBV19 to TRBJ2-7; tentatively, D is TRBD1 (6 bases). The CDR3 loop spans 14 amino acids. The V and J ends lost 5 bases and 3 bases respectively, with 14 bases between them. CDR1 and CDR2 from the germline V gene are LNHDA and SQIVND (reference sequence). The CDR3 loop is CASSSRTGLYEQYF. The CDR3 bases are TGTGCCAGTAGTTCCCGAACAGGGCTCTACGAGCAGTACTTC.

The V call is TRBV30, the J call TRBJ1-6; no firm D call. Trimming took 2 bases from V and 0 from J, leaving 8 bases between them. The CDR3 runs 15 residues. Germline-derived CDR1 and CDR2 are GTSNPN and SVGIG (reference sequence). The CDR3 region is CAWSIESSYNSPLHF. The DNA for the CDR3 is TGTGCCTGGAGTATTGAGAGCTCCTATAATTCACCCCTCCACTTT.

The chain combines TRBV9 with TRBJ2-7, with D possibly TRBD1 on 5 matching bases. V lost 3 bases to trimming and J lost 3 bases, with 19 bases between them. Germline V gene sequence: CDR1 SGDLS, CDR2 YYNGEE. This CDR3 comprises 16 residues. CDR3 in DNA: TGTGCCAGCAGCGCCCGTGGGGCCGAATCCTTCTACGAGCAGTACTTC. It codes for CASSARGAESFYEQYF.

This chain uses TRBV9 with TRBJ2-3, with TRBD2 as a possible D gene (7 bases). The germline V and J ends were trimmed by 1 base and 0 bases, with 12 bases remaining between them. CDR1 is SGDLS, CDR2 YYNGEE, per germline. CDR3 length: 16 amino acids. In DNA form, the CDR3 reads TGTGCCAGCAGCGTACTTGGGGGGGCCAGCACAGATACGCAGTATTTT. Protein: CASSVLGGASTDTQYF.

In the case of this clone: This specimen includes other DNA sequences encoding the same CDR3. The V call is TRBV3-1 (or the pseudogene TRBV3-2), the J call TRBJ2-7; 11 bases map to TRBD2. The CDR3 extends over 15 amino acids. Germline CDR1 reads LGHDT; CDR2 reads YNNKEL (reference sequence). V shed 3 bases, J shed 3 bases, and the junction held 4 bases outside the gene matches. CDR3 in DNA: TGTGCCAGCAGCCAGGTAGCGGGGGGGGGCTACGAGCAGTACTTC. This encodes CASSQVAGGGYEQYF.

V is TRBV4-1 and J is TRBJ2-7, with TRBD1 matching over 7 bases. CDR3 length equals 15 residues. Looked up from germline, CDR1 is MGHRA and CDR2 is YSYEKL. V trimming: 2 bases; J trimming: 2 bases; junction bases outside the gene matches: 6. In DNA, the CDR3 is TGCGCCAGCAGCCAACATACCCAGGGGGCCTACGAGCAGTACTTC. Translation gives CASSQHTQGAYEQYF.

This chain connects TRBV18 to TRBJ2-6; 7 bases are shared with TRBD1. Trimming at V came to 4 bases and at J to 0 bases, leaving 9 bases not matched to a gene. This CDR3 region has 18 residues. Germline V gives CDR1 KGHSH, CDR2 LQKENI. CDR3 DNA sequence: TGTGCCAGCTCACAGAGACAGGGCACCGCCTCTGGGGCCAACGTCCTGACTTTC. Amino acids: CASSQRQGTASGANVLTF.

This chain links TRBV3-1 (or the pseudogene TRBV3-2) with TRBJ2-3; TRBD2 matches 10 bases. The CDR3 spans 18 residues. CDR1 is LGHDT and CDR2 is YNNKEL in the germline V gene (reference sequence). V lost 1 base and J lost 8; bases outside the gene matches: 15. The chain's CDR3 is CASSQGGAGGPRGSTQYF. DNA of the CDR3: TGTGCCAGCAGCCAAGGAGGAGCGGGAGGGCCGAGGGGGAGTACGCAGTATTTT.